This TCR beta chain emerged from a study of T cell responses to AZD1222 COVID-19 vaccine. Study conclusions and caveats: In a largely white British group with more females than males, clonal diversity was possibly underestimated. Repertoire sampling occurred only after the peak T cell response.

As regards this clone: Its antigen is still unknown.

Germline CDR1 and CDR2: SGHTA and FQGNSA. V was clipped by 2 bases and J by 7 bases; unmatched bases: 12. The CDR3 is made up of 17 amino acids. The data were produced by immunoSEQ multiplex PCR, yet TCRdb's version contains in-frame clones alone and is incomplete. This sample has about 200,000 clones, with approximately 94% found just once. The sequenced sample was peripheral blood, obtained 28 days after the second AZD1222 dose. The chain carries TRBV7-2 and TRBJ1-4, with 8 bases fitting TRBD1. This receptor was taken from an adult who received the AZD1222 COVID-19 vaccine. CDR3 protein: CASSLIGQGAFFEKLFF. DNA of the CDR3: TGTGCCAGCAGCTTAATCGGGCAGGGGGCTTTTTTTGAAAAACTGTTTTTT. Full variable domain (missing parts from reference TRBV7-2 and TRBJ1-4): GAGVSQSPSNKVTEKGKDVELRCDPISGHTALYWYRQSLGQGLEFLIYFQGNSAPDKSGLPSDRFSAERTGGSVSTLTIQRTQQEDSAVYLCASSLIGQGAFFEKLFFGSGTQLSVL.